The 27 T cell receptor beta chains presented below share a single source sample, sequenced in a study of graft-versus-host responses after intestinal transplantation. Clones were sequenced by immunoSEQ multiplex PCR, and TCRdb holds only the in-frame ones, with some missing. This sample has 4,500 to 5,000 clones; approximately 85% occur once, and the top ten carry approximately 11%. Investigators treated the graft tissue so that it released intraepithelial and lamina propria lymphocytes. This sample comprised ileum tissue, obtained 156 days after intestinal transplant. The receptors come from a human patient who received an intestinal transplant, so some T cells may come from the graft donor.

The rearrangement links TRBV6-1 to TRBJ1-2, with D possibly being TRBD1 (5 bases). This CDR3 has 17 residues. With 2 bases removed from V and 5 bases from J, the gap between germline ends came to 21 bases. Germline V lookup: CDR1 MNHNS, CDR2 SASEGT. In DNA, the CDR3 is TGTGCCAGCAGTGAATCCCTCTCCAAGGGGTTATATTATGGCTACACCTTC. Its protein is CASSESLSKGLYYGYTF.

The chain joins TRBV13 to TRBJ2-4, with 8 bases identical to TRBD1. CDR3 length: 16 amino acids. The trim removed 5 bases at V and 8 bases at J, leaving 14 bases unmatched. The germline V gene has CDR1 PRHDT and CDR2 FYEKMQ (reference sequence). This chain's CDR3 is CASSQTGWGQEHIQYF. The CDR3 coding sequence is TGTGCCAGCAGCCAAACCGGATGGGGACAGGAACACATTCAGTACTTC.

The chain is built from TRBV28 and TRBJ2-7, with D unclear. This CDR3 comprises 15 residues. Germline lookup yields CDR1 MDHEN and CDR2 SYDVKM. V was pared by 1 base and J by 1 base, with 11 bases between. The CDR3 nucleotides are TGTGCCAGCAGTTTATTAGGTAGTCTTTCCTACGAGCAGTACTTC. Protein sequence: CASSLLGSLSYEQYF.

The chain links TRBV6-6 to TRBJ1-1, with D maybe TRBD1 (6 bases). Trimming stripped 6 bases from V and 4 bases from J, with 18 bases between. Germline V lookup: CDR1 MNHNY, CDR2 SVGAGI (reference sequence). This CDR3 has 15 residues. CDR3 protein: CASSHGTPFSTEAFF. CDR3 DNA: TGTGCCAGCAGCCATGGGACACCGTTTAGCACTGAAGCTTTCTTT.

This chain joins TRBV10-3 and TRBJ1-5, with 10 bases identical to TRBD1. The V gene end was trimmed by 2 bases and the J gene end by 5 bases; junction bases not matched to a gene: 3. Germline V gene lookup returns CDR1 ENHRY and CDR2 SYGVKD. The CDR3 sequence is 15 residues long. CDR3 residues: CAISETGQGDQPQHF. The DNA for the CDR3 is TGTGCCATCAGTGAGACTGGACAGGGGGATCAGCCCCAGCATTTT.

The chain carries TRBV5-8 and TRBJ1-5; 9 bases are a match to TRBD1. Germline CDR1 SGHTS, CDR2 YDEGEE. The ends lost 3 bases at V and 4 bases at J; junction bases unmatched: 2. The CDR3 has 14 residues. Written as DNA, the CDR3 is TGTGCCAGCAGCTGGGACAGGGCTAATCAGCCCCAGCATTTT. It specifies CASSWDRANQPQHF.

The chain links TRBV6-1 to TRBJ2-3; 12 nucleotides match TRBD2. The V and J ends lost 10 bases and 4 bases, in that order; junction bases with no gene match: 6. Germline V CDR1 and CDR2: MNHNS, SASEGT. The CDR3 has 14 amino acids. CDR3 protein: CATKTSGSSDTQYF. Written as DNA, the CDR3 is TGTGCCACCAAGACTAGCGGGAGTTCAGATACGCAGTATTTT.

The rearrangement links TRBV5-1 to TRBJ2-1; 10 bases align to TRBD2. The CDR3 is 16 residues long. V dropped 2 bases and J dropped 6; count of bases not matched to a gene: 8. Germline CDR1 and CDR2: SGHRS and YFSETQ. CDR3 bases: TGCGCCAGCAGCTTTACTAGCGGGATGAGGTCCAATGAGCAGTTCTTC. Residues: CASSFTSGMRSNEQFF. The whole variable domain, filled in from reference TRBV5-1 and TRBJ2-1, reads KAGVTQTPRYLIKTRGQQVTLSCSPISGHRSVSWYQQTPGQGLQFLFEYFSETQRNKGNFPGRFSGRQFSNSRSEMNVSTLELGDSALYLCASSFTSGMRSNEQFFGPGTRLTVL.

The chain uses TRBV28 and TRBJ2-7, with D perhaps TRBD1 (8 bases). Trimming cost V 2 bases and J 5 bases, with 16 bases left between them. Per the germline V gene, CDR1 is MDHEN and CDR2 is SYDVKM. The CDR3 runs 15 residues. CDR3 amino acids: CASSLASQGGDEQYF. CDR3 in DNA: TGTGCCAGCAGTTTAGCGTCACAGGGGGGGGACGAGCAGTACTTC.

In DNA form, the CDR3 reads TGTGCCAGCAGTGACGTGGGAGGCGGCTACACCTTC. The encoded protein is CASSDVGGGYTF. The chain links TRBV6-5 to TRBJ1-2; unclear D gene. The CDR3 spans 12 residues. The V end lost 5 bases, the J end lost 8 bases, and 12 bases lay between the germline ends. Per germline, CDR1 MNHEY and CDR2 SVGAGI.

The chain uses TRBV7-9 and TRBJ2-3; TRBD1 aligns across 7 bases. CDR3 length: 17 residues. The V and J ends lost 7 bases and 2 bases, in that order; junction bases with no gene match: 15. CDR1 and CDR2 (germline): SEHNR, FQNEAQ (reference sequence). The CDR3 spells CASTDFPGTEVTDTQYF. CDR3 nucleotide sequence: TGTGCCAGCACCGATTTTCCCGGGACAGAAGTCACAGATACGCAGTATTTT.

This clone was picked up one time. The chain uses TRBV5-1 and TRBJ1-4, with no clear D. There are 14 residues in the CDR3. CDR1 and CDR2 from the germline V gene are SGHRS and YFSETQ. Deletions cut 2 bases from V and 6 bases from J, with 11 bases between. This chain's CDR3 is CASSFSGTDEKLFF. In DNA form, the CDR3 reads TGCGCCAGCAGCTTTTCCGGAACGGATGAAAAACTGTTTTTT.

The V and J genes are TRBV7-2 and TRBJ1-4; D is unclear. The germline V gene has CDR1 SGHTA and CDR2 FQGNSA. CDR3 length equals 13 residues. Trimming stripped 5 bases from V and 8 bases from J, with 12 bases between. The DNA of the CDR3 is TGTGCCAGCAGCCAATGGGCAAACGAAAAACTGTTTTTT. As protein: CASSQWANEKLFF.

The chain uses TRBV29-1 and TRBJ1-1; D not certain. In germline, CDR1 is SQVTM, CDR2 ANQGSEA. The CDR3 consists of 8 residues. Trimming removed 5 bases from V and 6 bases from J, with 1 base in between. CDR3 in amino acids: CSVPEAFF. The CDR3 region has the DNA TGCAGCGTTCCTGAAGCTTTCTTT. Looking up the rest from reference TRBV29-1 and TRBJ1-1 gives the full variable domain: SAVISQKPSRDICQRGTSLTIQCQVDSQVTMMFWYRQQPGQSLTLIATANQGSEATYESGFVIDKFPISRPNLTFSTLTVSNMSPEDSSIYLCSVPEAFFGQGTRLTVV.

V gene TRBV7-2 combines with J gene TRBJ2-1, with 8 bases matching TRBD2. Trimming removed 5 bases from V and 5 bases from J; junction bases left unmatched: 11. CDR1 SGHTA and CDR2 FQGNSA come from the germline V gene. The CDR3 covers 16 residues. The CDR3 coding sequence is TGTGCCAGCAGCCCGGTCGGGGGGGGCGGGGACAATGAGCAGTTCTTC. This encodes CASSPVGGGGDNEQFF.

CDR3: CASSPKGVRETQYF. In nucleotides, the CDR3 is TGTGCCAGCTCACCAAAGGGGGTTCGCGAGACCCAGTACTTC. The J gene is TRBJ2-5, the V gene TRBV18, with D tentatively TRBD1 (6 bases). Germline V gene sequence: CDR1 KGHSH, CDR2 LQKENI. V lost 2 bases and J lost 5, with 12 bases in between. The CDR3 extends over 14 amino acids.

V is TRBV5-1 and J is TRBJ1-2; D is unclear. Trimming left V 0 bases short and J 1 base short, with 4 bases between. Germline lookup yields CDR1 SGHRS and CDR2 YFSETQ. The CDR3 consists of 13 residues. The CDR3 coding sequence is TGCGCCAGCAGCTTGGGGGGTAACTATGGCTACACCTTC. This encodes CASSLGGNYGYTF.

The chain combines TRBV7-8 with TRBJ2-1; D is possibly TRBD2 (5 bases). CDR1 is SGHVS and CDR2 is FQNEAQ in the germline V gene. This CDR3 spans 15 amino acids. The V gene lost 2 bases and the J gene lost 1 base, with 9 bases spanning the gap. This CDR3 is CASSLSGESYNEQFF. In DNA, the CDR3 is TGTGCCAGCAGCTTATCCGGGGAATCCTACAATGAGCAGTTCTTC.

V usage is TRBV9 and J usage is TRBJ1-1; TRBD1 agrees at 8 bases. This CDR3 is 16 amino acids long. Germline lookup yields CDR1 SGDLS and CDR2 YYNGEE. Germline trimming cut 0 bases from V and 0 bases from J; bases unmatched to any gene: 4. This CDR3 reads CASSVVPDRVNTEAFF. In nucleotides, the CDR3 is TGTGCCAGCAGCGTAGTCCCGGACAGGGTGAACACTGAAGCTTTCTTT.

This clone is hyperexpanded (1% or more) within its sample. The chain combines TRBV10-1 with TRBJ1-1, with 8 bases aligning to TRBD1. CDR1 and CDR2 (germline): WNHNN, SYGVQD (reference sequence). This CDR3 is built from 16 residues. V lost 3 bases, J lost 3 bases, and 9 bases stayed unmatched. The CDR3 DNA sequence: TGCGCCAGCAGTGATTTTCCCAGGGGGCGAGACACTGAAGCTTTCTTT. Its translation: CASSDFPRGRDTEAFF.

This clone was seen just once. The chain carries TRBV29-1 and TRBJ1-1; no clear D gene. Germline V gene lookup returns CDR1 SQVTM and CDR2 ANQGSEA. Trimming pared 4 bases from V and 0 bases from J, leaving 9 bases between. The CDR3 is 13 amino acids. CDR3 nucleotide sequence: TGCAGCGTTGGGACGTCGATGAACACTGAAGCTTTCTTT. It translates to CSVGTSMNTEAFF.

The chain joins TRBV27 to TRBJ2-6; D ambiguous. The germline V and J ends were trimmed by 4 bases and 1 base, with 14 bases remaining between them. The CDR3 contains 17 residues. Germline loops: CDR1 MNHEY, CDR2 SMNVEV (reference sequence). The CDR3 DNA sequence: TGTGCCAGCAGTTCCCGGACGGATTTATCTGGGGCCAACGTCCTGACTTTC. As protein: CASSSRTDLSGANVLTF. Full variable domain (missing parts from reference TRBV27 and TRBJ2-6): EAQVTQNPRYLITVTGKKLTVTCSQNMNHEYMSWYRQDPGLGLRQIYYSMNVEVTDKGDVPEGYKVSRKEKRNFPLILESPSPNQTSLYFCASSSRTDLSGANVLTFGAGSRLTVL.

The chain is built from TRBV6-5 and TRBJ2-1; D gene uncertain. The CDR3 covers 12 residues. Germline V gene sequence: CDR1 MNHEY, CDR2 SVGAGI. V was pared by 3 bases and J by 6 bases, with 6 bases between. CDR3 loop: CASSYTGNEQFF. In DNA form, the CDR3 reads TGTGCCAGCAGTTATACGGGCAATGAGCAGTTCTTC.

The rearrangement joins TRBV19 to TRBJ2-1; D is undetermined. The CDR3 has 14 amino acids. Per germline, CDR1 LNHDA and CDR2 SQIVND (reference sequence). V lost 1 base, J lost 4 bases, and 8 bases lay in between. This CDR3 reads CASSIAPGYNEQFF. In nucleotides, the CDR3 is TGTGCCAGTAGTATAGCACCGGGTTACAATGAGCAGTTCTTC.

The chain is built from TRBV29-1 and TRBJ2-3, with 8 bases matching TRBD2. This CDR3 is 15 amino acids long. With 3 bases clipped from V and 0 bases from J, the junction kept 5 bases outside the gene matches. In germline, CDR1 is SQVTM, CDR2 ANQGSEA. CDR3 sequence reads: CSVDLQRESTDTQYF. The CDR3 DNA reads as TGCAGCGTTGACCTACAGCGGGAGAGCACAGATACGCAGTATTTT.

The chain has TRBV5-1 and TRBJ2-5, with D possibly matching TRBD2 (6 bases). Per germline, CDR1 SGHRS and CDR2 YFSETQ. The CDR3 has 13 residues. V was pared by 4 bases and J by 4 bases, with 11 bases between. The CDR3 spells CASSGGVGETQYF. In DNA, the CDR3 is TGCGCCAGCAGCGGCGGGGTTGGAGAGACCCAGTACTTC. Together with reference TRBV5-1 and TRBJ2-5, the CDR3 gives the full variable domain: KAGVTQTPRYLIKTRGQQVTLSCSPISGHRSVSWYQQTPGQGLQFLFEYFSETQRNKGNFPGRFSGRQFSNSRSEMNVSTLELGDSALYLCASSGGVGETQYFGPGTRLLVL.

The V and J genes are TRBV6-1 and TRBJ2-7; the match to TRBD1 covers 7 bases. This CDR3 comprises 13 residues. Germline lookup yields CDR1 MNHNS and CDR2 SASEGT. V lost 4 bases and J lost 5; bases outside the gene matches: 5. The CDR3 protein is CASSAGQFNEQYF. The CDR3 DNA follows: TGTGCCAGCAGTGCGGGACAGTTCAACGAGCAGTACTTC.